This T cell receptor beta chain was recorded in a study of blood T cell repertoires in COVID-19. Whole-study context: From T cells, B-cell-depleted T cells, or PBMCs came the material, which was cDNA or gDNA.

V lost 6 bases and J lost 5, with 19 bases in between. The CDR3 is made up of 15 amino acids. Germline assignment: CDR1 SGHTA and CDR2 FQGNSA. The table came from immunoSEQ multiplex PCR; TCRdb's copy has only in-frame clones and leaves some out. The sample contains over 150,000 clones, 80% to 90% of which appear only once. The chain combines TRBV7-2 with TRBJ2-5; maybe TRBD1 (6 bases). The source material was peripheral blood. The sequence was obtained from a man aged 25 to 40 with acute or convalescent COVID-19. CDR3 bases: TGTGCCAGCAGTCCTACACAGGGACGGCGGGAGACCCAGTACTTC. It encodes CASSPTQGRRETQYF.